Below, 20 T cell receptor beta chains from the same sample are listed, as sequenced in a study of blood T cell repertoires in COVID-19. Sequencing was performed with immunoSEQ multiplex PCR; in TCRdb, only in-frame clones are kept and a portion is missing. The sample shows tens of thousands of clones, around 85% of them seen only once. The sequencing input was peripheral blood. These receptors came from a man between 45 and 60 years old with active COVID-19.

The chain recombines TRBV7-6 with TRBJ2-7; 8 bases are shared with TRBD2. This CDR3 region has 15 residues. Losses at the gene ends were 2 bases for V and 4 bases for J; bases not matched to a gene: 7. The germline V gene has CDR1 SGHVS and CDR2 FNYEAQ. The CDR3 coding sequence is TGTGCCAGCAGCTTATATAGCGGGGCCGGATACGAGCAGTACTTC. Amino acids: CASSLYSGAGYEQYF.

This clone was observed a single time. The genes are TRBV5-4 and TRBJ1-2; maybe TRBD1 (5 bases). Germline V gene sequence: CDR1 SGHNT, CDR2 YYREEE (reference sequence). The CDR3 is made up of 15 amino acids. V was shortened by 6 bases and J by 4 bases, with 19 bases between the two germline ends. As DNA, the CDR3 is TGTGCCAGCATCCCCTCACAGGTTCCTGGCTATGGCTACACCTTC. It specifies CASIPSQVPGYGYTF.

CDR3 nucleotides: TGTGCCAGCAGTTTAGGCAGGGCAGGATACACAGATACGCAGTATTTT. This gives the protein CASSLGRAGYTDTQYF. V gene TRBV28 combines with J gene TRBJ2-3; D possibly corresponds to TRBD1 (5 bases). Germline V gives CDR1 MDHEN, CDR2 SYDVKM. Between the trimmed V and J ends, which lost 2 bases and 2 bases, there was a span of 14 bases. The length of the CDR3 is 16 residues.

The J gene is TRBJ2-7, the V gene TRBV5-1, with 10 bases aligning to TRBD1. The CDR3 length is 16 residues. The germline gives CDR1 SGHRS, CDR2 YFSETQ. Germline trimming cut 0 bases from V and 3 bases from J; bases unmatched to any gene: 6. In nucleotides, the CDR3 is TGCGCCAGCAGCTTGGTAGGGACAGGGGTCGGCTACGAGCAGTACTTC. Translation gives CASSLVGTGVGYEQYF.

This CDR3 reads CASAGAGGSPYEQYF. In DNA form, the CDR3 reads TGTGCTAGTGCCGGGGCGGGGGGGTCCCCCTACGAGCAGTACTTC. This chain joins TRBV12-5 and TRBJ2-7; TRBD2 matches at 9 bases. Losses at the gene ends were 7 bases for V and 2 bases for J; bases not matched to a gene: 9. The germline V gene encodes CDR1 LGHNT and CDR2 FRNRAP. CDR3 length equals 15 residues.

This chain links TRBV7-2 with TRBJ2-5, with 10 nucleotides matching TRBD2. The ends lost 5 bases at V and 2 bases at J; junction bases unmatched: 11. This CDR3 spans 17 amino acids. Germline V gene data show CDR1 as SGHTA and CDR2 as FQGNSA. The CDR3 sequence is CASSASSSGGFQETQYF. CDR3 coding DNA: TGTGCCAGCAGCGCCTCTTCTAGCGGGGGCTTTCAAGAGACCCAGTACTTC.

The CDR3 nucleotides are TGTGCCACCAGCAGAGAGGGACAGGGAGGGAACACCGGGGAGCTGTTTTTT. Translation gives CATSREGQGGNTGELFF. This rearrangement joins TRBV15 to TRBJ2-2, with 9 bases lining up with TRBD1. The CDR3 is made up of 17 amino acids. V was pared by 0 bases and J by 1 base, with 3 bases of the junction left unmatched. From germline, CDR1 is LNHNV and CDR2 YYDKDF (reference sequence). Full variable domain (missing parts from reference TRBV15 and TRBJ2-2): DAMVIQNPRYQVTQFGKPVTLSCSQTLNHNVMYWYQQKSSQAPKLLFHYYDKDFNNEADTPDNFQSRRPNTSFCFLDIRSPGLGDTAMYLCATSREGQGGNTGELFFGEGSRLTVL.

This chain uses TRBV15 with TRBJ1-5, with 7 positions matching TRBD1. The CDR3 totals 14 residues. The V gene end was trimmed by 6 bases and the J gene end by 3 bases; junction bases not matched to a gene: 5. From germline, CDR1 is LNHNV and CDR2 YYDKDF (reference sequence). The CDR3: CATRTGPLNQPQHF. The CDR3 DNA reads TGTGCCACCAGGACAGGGCCCCTCAATCAGCCCCAGCATTTT. Full variable domain (outside the CDR3, taken from reference TRBV15 and TRBJ1-5): DAMVIQNPRYQVTQFGKPVTLSCSQTLNHNVMYWYQQKSSQAPKLLFHYYDKDFNNEADTPDNFQSRRPNTSFCFLDIRSPGLGDTAMYLCATRTGPLNQPQHFGDGTRLSIL.

V gene TRBV7-2 combines with J gene TRBJ2-7; D is unclear. V lost 3 bases to trimming and J lost 4 bases, with 10 bases between them. The CDR3 covers 13 residues. Germline V gene data show CDR1 as SGHTA and CDR2 as FQGNSA. The CDR3: CASSFYKKYEQYF. CDR3 nucleotides: TGTGCCAGCAGCTTTTACAAGAAGTACGAGCAGTACTTC.

The chain uses TRBV9 and TRBJ2-1, with 12 bases fitting TRBD2. The CDR3 length is 18 residues. Trimming took 4 bases from V and 6 from J; bases not matched to a gene: 14. CDR1 SGDLS and CDR2 YYNGEE come from the germline V gene. CDR3 amino acids: CASSPQEGTSGLPNEQFF. The CDR3 coding sequence is TGTGCCAGCAGCCCTCAGGAGGGGACTAGCGGGTTACCCAATGAGCAGTTCTTC.

The chain uses TRBV9 and TRBJ2-1, with TRBD2 matching 8 bases. CDR1 SGDLS and CDR2 YYNGEE come from the germline V gene. The CDR3 length is 15 residues. V trimming: 6 bases; J trimming: 2 bases; junction bases outside the gene matches: 7. CDR3 nucleotide sequence: TGTGCCAGCAACCCCAGCGGGGGAGCCTACAATGAGCAGTTCTTC. The encoded protein is CASNPSGGAYNEQFF.

The chain employs TRBV2 and TRBJ2-5; TRBD2 matches 13 bases. From germline, CDR1 is SNHLY and CDR2 FYNNEI. Trimming removed 6 bases from V and 2 bases from J; junction bases left unmatched: 3. The length of the CDR3 is 15 residues. This CDR3 reads CASRRTSGGQETQYF. The CDR3 region has the DNA TGTGCCAGCAGGCGGACTAGCGGGGGACAAGAGACCCAGTACTTC.

V is TRBV19 and J is TRBJ2-3, with 7 bases fitting TRBD1. CDR3 length: 16 amino acids. V was pared by 4 bases and J by 2 bases, with 9 bases of the junction left unmatched. Germline lookup yields CDR1 LNHDA and CDR2 SQIVND (reference sequence). This CDR3 reads CASSKTGYGTTDTQYF. In DNA, the CDR3 is TGTGCCAGTAGTAAGACAGGGTATGGAACCACAGATACGCAGTATTTT. Using reference TRBV19 and TRBJ2-3 for the parts outside the CDR3, the full variable domain is DGGITQSPKYLFRKEGQNVTLSCEQNLNHDAMYWYRQDPGQGLRLIYYSQIVNDFQKGDIAEGYSVSREKKESFPLTVTSAQKNPTAFYLCASSKTGYGTTDTQYFGPGTRLTVL.

J is TRBJ1-4 and V is TRBV19, with 8 bases fitting TRBD1. Germline values: CDR1 LNHDA, CDR2 SQIVND (reference sequence). Unmatched junction bases numbered 7, after V lost 4 bases and J lost 3 bases. The CDR3 loop spans 16 amino acids. The CDR3 nucleotides are TGTGCCAGTAGTAGGACAGGGAGAGGGGCTAATGAAAAACTGTTTTTT. As protein: CASSRTGRGANEKLFF. Looking up the rest from reference TRBV19 and TRBJ1-4 gives the full variable domain: DGGITQSPKYLFRKEGQNVTLSCEQNLNHDAMYWYRQDPGQGLRLIYYSQIVNDFQKGDIAEGYSVSREKKESFPLTVTSAQKNPTAFYLCASSRTGRGANEKLFFGSGTQLSVL.

A remark on this clone: This specimen includes other DNA sequences encoding the same CDR3. The chain employs TRBV9 and TRBJ2-7, with 7 bases that match TRBD1. V was clipped by 3 bases and J by 0 bases; unmatched bases: 3. Germline V lookup: CDR1 SGDLS, CDR2 YYNGEE. CDR3 length: 14 residues. CDR3 protein: CASSATGSSYEQYF. The DNA for the CDR3 is TGTGCCAGCAGCGCGACAGGGAGCTCCTACGAGCAGTACTTC.

The V and J genes are TRBV4-3 and TRBJ2-7; maybe TRBD1 (5 bases). The CDR3 spans 14 residues. The germline V gene has CDR1 LGHNA and CDR2 YSLEER. V was cut by 2 bases and J by 7 bases, with 15 bases left in between. The CDR3 DNA follows: TGCGCCAGCAGCCAAACCTCAGGGTTTGGGGAGCAGTACTTC. This codes for CASSQTSGFGEQYF.

This clone was counted a single time. This rearrangement joins TRBV19 to TRBJ1-5; a possible D gene is TRBD1 (6 bases). From germline, CDR1 is LNHDA and CDR2 SQIVND (reference sequence). Trimming pared 10 bases from V and 3 bases from J, leaving 19 bases between. CDR3 length: 15 amino acids. The chain's CDR3 is CATKDSFIDNQPQHF. The CDR3 DNA is TGTGCCACGAAGGACAGCTTCATTGACAATCAGCCCCAGCATTTT.

This clone was detected a few times. The chain has TRBV18 and TRBJ1-4, with D unresolved. Germline V gene lookup returns CDR1 KGHSH and CDR2 LQKENI. The CDR3 sequence is 16 residues long. Trimming stripped 6 bases from V and 3 bases from J, with 17 bases between. The CDR3 DNA reads TGTGCCAGCTCCCTGGTGAGACAACCGGCTAATGAAAAACTGTTTTTT. Protein product: CASSLVRQPANEKLFF.

This clone was detected only a few times. V gene TRBV28 combines with J gene TRBJ2-2; TRBD1 matches 9 bases. Germline loops: CDR1 MDHEN, CDR2 SYDVKM. V dropped 6 bases and J dropped 2; count of bases not matched to a gene: 4. The CDR3 has 15 amino acids. CDR3 residues: CASRGQGSNTGELFF. The DNA for the CDR3 is TGTGCCAGCAGGGGACAGGGAAGTAACACCGGGGAGCTGTTTTTT.

The chain combines TRBV4-2 with TRBJ2-3; TRBD1 aligns across 9 bases. The junction had 4 bases not matched to a gene; V was cut back by 3 bases and J by 0 bases. The length of the CDR3 is 16 residues. CDR1 and CDR2 from the germline V gene are LGHNA and YNFKEQ. Here the CDR3 reads CASSQGQGTSTDTQYF. As DNA, the CDR3 is TGTGCCAGCAGCCAGGGACAGGGAACTAGCACAGATACGCAGTATTTT.